This T cell receptor (beta chain) was sequenced for a study of T cell responses to AZD1222 COVID-19 vaccine. On the study more broadly: Pooled samples include second doses given at about 4 or 12 weeks.

Details on this clone: Its antigen is still unknown. One end of the junction fails to match germline, which may point to a read error.

Repertoires were generated with immunoSEQ multiplex PCR, while TCRdb's copy carries only in-frame clones and drops some. The sample holds over 90,000 clones, roughly 91% seen once. Study conclusions and caveats: Two doses of AZD1222 preceded a rise in Spike-specific TCR breadth and depth. Of spike-specific TCRs, nearly half reportedly target regions left unmutated in variants. Mapped onto spike, vaccine-associated CD4 TCRs spanned it and were dominant at 160-218 and 743-854.

The sequenced sample was peripheral blood, obtained on day 0 of AZD1222 vaccination. The TCR comes from an adult in good health.

CDR3: CASSGTEGHF. As DNA, the CDR3 is TGTGCCAGCAGCGGCACAGAGGGGCACTTC. The chain couples TRBV28 to TRBJ2-7; TRBD1 or TRBD2 may be the D gene (5 bases each). CDR3 length: 10 residues. CDR1 and CDR2 (germline): MDHEN, SYDVKM.